What follows describes a single TCR beta chain. The antigen remains unidentified. V shed 7 bases and J shed 0 bases, with 13 bases lying between them. CDR1 and CDR2 (germline): SQVTM, ANQGSEA. The CDR3 totals 14 residues. One entry per CDR3 protein results from TCRdb running MiXCR on the 5' RACE reads. The table has 100,000 or so distinct CDR3 sequences, 11% seen once. These data are taken from a study of T-cell memory formation after mild COVID-19. Regarding the study as a whole: CD4+ contracting clones were found mainly in CM and EM, and CD8+ ones in EMRA. Memory sampled before infection contained some responding clones, suggesting cross-reactive memory joined.

The chain combines TRBV29-1 with TRBJ2-1; D is perhaps TRBD2 (5 bases). Material: PBMCs or a T cell subset sorted from them (not recorded which). The TCR sequence derives from a man younger than 35 who had mild COVID-19 (a few samples of this study predate the infection). Cell type and time point are not known. The CDR3 loop is CSGKEAFSYNEQFF. CDR3 bases: TGCAGCGGGAAGGAGGCCTTCTCCTACAATGAGCAGTTCTTC.